One and the same sample provided the 27 T cell receptor beta chains below, sequenced in a study of breast tumors, draining lymph nodes, adjacent tissues. The lymph nodes were axillary draining lymph nodes from breast cancer patients. MiXCR, run by TCRdb on the multiplex PCR reads, gives a single entry per CDR3 protein. The sample includes approximately 230,000 distinct CDR3 sequences, about 34% of them seen just once. Sequencing was done on a sample of axillary lymph node tissue. The receptor source for this set is a female donor with breast cancer. Some clones in this sample may be carry-over from other donors' samples.

The chain carries TRBV7-3 and TRBJ1-6; 8 bases fit TRBD1. J was trimmed by 9 bases and V by 6 bases; bases with no gene match: 10. The germline gives CDR1 SGHTA, CDR2 FQGTGA. CDR3 length: 15 amino acids. The CDR3 protein is CASRYGTGKGSPLHF. CDR3 in DNA: TGTGCCAGCAGATACGGGACAGGCAAAGGTTCACCCCTCCACTTT.

This clonotype was observed at least ten times. The chain joins TRBV7-9 to TRBJ1-5, with D maybe TRBD1 (6 bases). V lost 5 bases to trimming and J lost 5 bases, with 10 bases between them. CDR1 and CDR2 from the germline V gene are SEHNR and FQNEAQ (reference sequence). CDR3 length: 13 residues. CDR3: CASSGGADQPQHF. The CDR3 DNA reads as TGTGCCAGCAGCGGGGGCGCGGATCAGCCCCAGCATTTT.

The chain has TRBV30 and TRBJ2-1; D is ambiguous. Trimming took off 5 bases at V and 7 bases at J, with 21 bases between the two ends. The CDR3 sequence is 15 residues long. Germline CDR1 is GTSNPN and CDR2 is SVGIG (reference sequence). CDR3 coding DNA: TGTGCCTGGCATATTCCTCGCTTTTGGAAGAATGAGCAGTTCTTC. Translation gives CAWHIPRFWKNEQFF.

Regarding this clonotype: A read error may be the cause here, since a much bigger clone is one base away. The chain employs TRBV6-1 and TRBJ2-3; D unresolved. Germline V gives CDR1 MNHNS, CDR2 SASEGT. This CDR3 has 15 amino acids. V dropped 5 bases and J dropped 1 base, with 13 bases sitting between them. Written as DNA, the CDR3 is TGTGCCAGCAGTCCCTCCTTTGGCCGCACAGATACGCAGTATTTT. This gives the protein CASSPSFGRTDTQYF.

This clonotype was counted a few times. The genes are TRBV20-1 and TRBJ2-5, with D unresolved. CDR1 and CDR2 from the germline V gene are DFQATT and SNEGSKA (reference sequence). Trimming took off 6 bases at V and 3 bases at J, with 11 bases between the two ends. CDR3 length equals 12 residues. CDR3 in amino acids: CSATDWEETQYF. The CDR3 bases are TGCAGTGCCACAGACTGGGAAGAGACCCAGTACTTC.

This clonotype was counted many times. This rearrangement joins TRBV5-1 to TRBJ1-5; D remains unclear. This CDR3 is built from 15 residues. Germline assignment: CDR1 SGHRS and CDR2 YFSETQ. Between the trimmed V and J ends, which lost 1 base and 0 bases, there was a span of 8 bases. CDR3 sequence reads: CASSLYGYSNQPQHF. CDR3 DNA: TGCGCCAGCAGCTTGTACGGATATAGCAATCAGCCCCAGCATTTT.

This clonotype showed up many times. CDR3 amino acids: CASSPGDEEKLFF. The CDR3 DNA sequence: TGTGCCAGCTCACCAGGGGACGAAGAAAAACTGTTTTTT. The rearrangement uses TRBV18 and TRBJ1-4; TRBD1 might be the D (5 bases). From germline, CDR1 is KGHSH and CDR2 LQKENI. Deletions cut 2 bases from V and 8 bases from J, with 9 bases between. CDR3 length: 13 residues.

With regard to this clonotype: This may come from a read error, since a much larger clone is one base off. The gene calls are TRBV6-6 and TRBJ2-2; 7 nucleotides agree with TRBD2. This CDR3 is 16 amino acids long. Germline V gene sequence: CDR1 MNHNY, CDR2 SVGAGI (reference sequence). With V trimmed by 3 bases and J by 3 bases, 7 bases remained unmatched. CDR3 protein: CASSYTGGTDTGELFF. For the CDR3, the DNA is TGTGCCAGCAGTTATACCGGGGGGACGGACACCGGGGAGCTGTTTTTT.

This clonotype was recorded many times. The V gene is TRBV7-2, the J gene TRBJ2-5; weak D call: TRBD2 (6 bases). V dropped 5 bases and J dropped 4 bases, with 14 bases sitting between them. Germline V gene data show CDR1 as SGHTA and CDR2 as FQGNSA. The CDR3 is 14 residues long. The CDR3, as DNA: TGTGCCAGCAGCCCAGGGTCCGGGAGAGAGACCCAGTACTTC. This gives the protein CASSPGSGRETQYF.

This clonotype was recorded many times. CDR3 nucleotide sequence: TGTGCTAGTGGTTTGGACCACACCGACAACCTATGGGATCAGCCCCAGCATTTT. As protein: CASGLDHTDNLWDQPQHF. The rearrangement uses TRBV12-5 and TRBJ1-5, with D unresolved. With 1 base removed from V and 5 bases from J, the gap between germline ends came to 21 bases. The length of the CDR3 is 18 residues. Germline V CDR1 and CDR2: LGHNT, FRNRAP.

This clonotype appeared many times. The CDR3 coding sequence is TGTGCCAGCAGCTTGGGACAGGGGGCAGAGACCCAGTACTTC. Translation: CASSLGQGAETQYF. The chain recombines TRBV2 with TRBJ2-5; 12 nucleotides line up with TRBD1. V shed 6 bases and J 4 bases; nucleotides not matched to a gene: 3. Germline-derived CDR1 and CDR2 are SNHLY and FYNNEI. CDR3 length: 14 residues.

The chain uses TRBV10-3 and TRBJ1-6, with TRBD1 matching over 11 bases. There are 15 residues in the CDR3. Germline V CDR1 and CDR2: ENHRY, SYGVKD. V was clipped by 10 bases and J by 5 bases; unmatched bases: 7. CDR3 DNA sequence: TGTGCCACTGGACAGGGGGCCAGCCATAATTCACCCCTCCACTTT. This sequence encodes CATGQGASHNSPLHF.

This clonotype was seen many times. The rearrangement joins TRBV7-8 to TRBJ2-1, with D maybe TRBD2 (6 bases). Trimming left V 5 bases short and J 10 bases short, with 12 bases between. The CDR3 consists of 12 residues. Germline CDR1 reads SGHVS; CDR2 reads FQNEAQ. This chain's CDR3 is CASSPGEGEQFF. DNA for the CDR3: TGTGCCAGCAGCCCGGGAGAGGGGGAGCAGTTCTTC.

This clonotype was seen a few times. V is TRBV20-1 and J is TRBJ1-6; D is unresolved. The CDR3 consists of 12 residues. CDR1 DFQATT and CDR2 SNEGSKA come from the germline V gene (reference sequence). The V and J ends lost 5 bases and 9 bases respectively, with 11 bases between them. The CDR3 loop reads CSAREGSSPLHF. DNA of the CDR3: TGCAGTGCTCGGGAGGGAAGTTCACCCCTCCACTTT.

This clonotype was counted ten times or more. This chain uses TRBV20-1 with TRBJ1-1; D is possibly TRBD1 (5 bases). Germline loops: CDR1 DFQATT, CDR2 SNEGSKA (reference sequence). With 5 bases removed from V and 10 bases from J, the gap between germline ends came to 20 bases. The CDR3 is made up of 13 amino acids. The CDR3, as DNA: TGCAGTGCTTCCGGGACGGAAACTATTGGAGCTTTCTTT. Translating gives CSASGTETIGAFF.

V is TRBV7-9 and J is TRBJ1-6, with D possibly TRBD1 on 6 matching bases. The CDR3 is 14 residues long. The germline gives CDR1 SEHNR, CDR2 FQNEAQ (reference sequence). V lost 5 bases and J 7 bases, leaving 12 bases between the germline ends. CDR3: CASSRDRRNSPLHF. Written as DNA, the CDR3 is TGTGCCAGCAGCCGAGACAGGAGAAATTCACCCCTCCACTTT.

This clonotype has ten or more counts. The chain joins TRBV20-1 to TRBJ1-2; TRBD1 agrees at 7 bases. CDR1 is DFQATT, CDR2 SNEGSKA, per germline (reference sequence). Germline trimming cut 5 bases from V and 4 bases from J; bases unmatched to any gene: 10. The CDR3 runs to 14 residues. CDR3 DNA sequence: TGCAGTGCTGCGGACAGGCTTAAAGTCTATGGCTACACCTTC. Protein product: CSAADRLKVYGYTF.

This clonotype was seen ten or more times. The chain recombines TRBV7-6 with TRBJ2-7; 7 nucleotides agree with TRBD1. Germline V gene sequence: CDR1 SGHVS, CDR2 FNYEAQ. The CDR3 covers 15 residues. The V segment lost 5 bases and the J segment 4 bases; nucleotides outside the gene matches: 11. The DNA for the CDR3 is TGTGCCAGCAGCCACAGCTCGGGACAGAGTTACGAGCAGTACTTC. Amino acids: CASSHSSGQSYEQYF.

Concerning this clonotype: Relative to the germline gene, one junction end is altered; a read error may explain this. The chain has TRBV9 and TRBJ2-5, with a possible D match to TRBD2 (6 bases). The CDR3 has 15 amino acids. Germline CDR1 is SGDLS and CDR2 is YYNGEE. The CDR3 nucleotides are TGTGCCAGCAGCCCACTAGCCGGGGTTTCGGAGACCCCGTACTTC. Translation gives CASSPLAGVSETPYF.

This clonotype was picked up many times. V and J are TRBV24-1 and TRBJ2-1; TRBD2 agrees at 13 bases. J was trimmed by 8 bases and V by 0 bases; bases with no gene match: 6. This CDR3 spans 17 amino acids. Germline CDR1 and CDR2: KGHDR and SFDVKD. Written as DNA, the CDR3 is TGTGCCACCAGTGATTTGACTAGCGGGAGGGCTCGCGATGAGCAGTTCTTC. Translation gives CATSDLTSGRARDEQFF.

This chain links TRBV7-2 with TRBJ2-5; 10 bases are shared with TRBD1. The ends lost 4 bases at V and 5 bases at J; junction bases unmatched: 4. The CDR3 runs 14 residues. CDR1 and CDR2 (germline): SGHTA, FQGNSA. Written as DNA, the CDR3 is TGTGCCAGCAGCTCGGACAGGGGGGGGGAGACCCAGTACTTC. Encoded protein: CASSSDRGGETQYF.

The J gene is TRBJ2-5, the V gene TRBV18, with TRBD1 matching over 7 bases. The CDR3 is 15 amino acids. The germline CDR1 and CDR2 sequences are KGHSH and LQKENI. The V and J ends lost 3 bases and 4 bases, in that order; junction bases with no gene match: 8. This chain's CDR3 is CASSPGTAEGETQYF. In nucleotides, the CDR3 is TGTGCCAGCTCACCGGGGACAGCCGAAGGAGAGACCCAGTACTTC.

In its sample, this clonotype was seen many times. V is TRBV19 and J is TRBJ2-5; 12 bases are shared with TRBD2. V was clipped by 3 bases and J by 3 bases; unmatched bases: 5. CDR1 and CDR2 from the germline V gene are LNHDA and SQIVND (reference sequence). The CDR3 is 16 amino acids. Here the CDR3 reads CASSIRSSGREETQYF. CDR3 DNA sequence: TGTGCCAGTAGTATTAGGTCTAGCGGGAGGGAAGAGACCCAGTACTTC.

This clonotype was observed many times. The CDR3 sequence is CASSNGQGPKSPLHF. DNA for the CDR3: TGTGCCAGCTCCAACGGACAGGGTCCCAAATCACCCCTCCACTTT. The chain joins TRBV18 to TRBJ1-6, with TRBD1 identical over 8 bases. The germline V gene has CDR1 KGHSH and CDR2 LQKENI. This CDR3 contains 15 residues. V shed 6 bases, J shed 10 bases, and the junction held 11 bases outside the gene matches.

V gene TRBV11-2 combines with J gene TRBJ2-3; TRBD1 matches at 7 bases. Germline lookup yields CDR1 SGHAT and CDR2 FQNNGV. Germline trimming cut 3 bases from V and 5 bases from J; bases unmatched to any gene: 5. The CDR3 is 14 amino acids. The CDR3 region is CASSLSTGKDTQYF. For the CDR3, the DNA is TGTGCCAGCAGCTTGTCGACAGGGAAAGATACGCAGTATTTT.

This clonotype was seen repeatedly, ten times or more. This sequence joins TRBV29-1 and TRBJ1-2; TRBD1 matches at 7 bases. J gave up 5 bases and V 6 bases, and 9 bases lay outside the gene matches. The CDR3 extends over 13 amino acids. The V gene's germline CDR1 is SQVTM and CDR2 ANQGSEA. The CDR3 DNA reads as TGCAGCGTCCGAGAGGCAGGGGGTTATGGCTACACCTTC. Translating gives CSVREAGGYGYTF.

In this sample, this clonotype turned up once. This chain connects TRBV7-3 to TRBJ1-2; no firm D call. V lost 5 bases and J 8 bases, leaving 21 bases between the germline ends. Germline values: CDR1 SGHTA, CDR2 FQGTGA. The CDR3 extends over 15 amino acids. Here the CDR3 reads CASSIELQPHGGYTF. The CDR3, as DNA: TGTGCCAGCAGCATAGAACTTCAGCCGCACGGCGGCTACACCTTC.